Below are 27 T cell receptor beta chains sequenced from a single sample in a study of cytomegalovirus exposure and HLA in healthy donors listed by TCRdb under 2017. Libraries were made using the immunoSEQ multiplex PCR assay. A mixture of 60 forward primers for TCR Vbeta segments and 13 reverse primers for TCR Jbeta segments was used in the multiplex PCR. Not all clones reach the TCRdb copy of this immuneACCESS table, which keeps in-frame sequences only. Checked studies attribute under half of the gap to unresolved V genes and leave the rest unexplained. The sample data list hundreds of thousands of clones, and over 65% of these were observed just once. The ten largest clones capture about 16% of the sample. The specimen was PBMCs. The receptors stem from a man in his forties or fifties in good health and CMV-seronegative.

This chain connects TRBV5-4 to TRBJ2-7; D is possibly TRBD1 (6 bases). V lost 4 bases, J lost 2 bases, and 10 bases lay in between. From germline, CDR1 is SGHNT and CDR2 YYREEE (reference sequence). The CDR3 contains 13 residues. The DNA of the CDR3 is TGTGCCAGCAGCCGTGGGGACACCTACGAGCAGTACTTC. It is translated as CASSRGDTYEQYF.

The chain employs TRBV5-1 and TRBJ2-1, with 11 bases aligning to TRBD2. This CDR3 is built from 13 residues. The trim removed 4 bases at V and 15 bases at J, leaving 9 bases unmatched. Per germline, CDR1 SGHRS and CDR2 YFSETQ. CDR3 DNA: TGCGCCAGCAGCGCTCCGGGACTAGCGGAACTGTTCTTC. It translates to CASSAPGLAELFF. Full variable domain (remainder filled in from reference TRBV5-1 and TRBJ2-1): KAGVTQTPRYLIKTRGQQVTLSCSPISGHRSVSWYQQTPGQGLQFLFEYFSETQRNKGNFPGRFSGRQFSNSRSEMNVSTLELGDSALYLCASSAPGLAELFFGPGTRLTVL.

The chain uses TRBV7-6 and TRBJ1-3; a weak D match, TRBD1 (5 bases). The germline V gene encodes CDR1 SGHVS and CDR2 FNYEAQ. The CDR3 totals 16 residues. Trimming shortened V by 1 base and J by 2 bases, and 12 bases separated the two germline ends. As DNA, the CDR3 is TGTGCCAGCAGCTTAGGGGGGGTAGCAGCTGGAAACACCATATATTTT. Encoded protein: CASSLGGVAAGNTIYF.

DNA of the CDR3: TGTGCCAGCAGCCCCCGGGGGGGCCGCACAGATACGCAGTATTTT. The encoded protein is CASSPRGGRTDTQYF. This sequence joins TRBV7-2 and TRBJ2-3; 8 bases agree with TRBD2. CDR1 and CDR2 (germline): SGHTA, FQGNSA. There are 15 residues in the CDR3. Trimming at V came to 5 bases and at J to 1 base, leaving 5 bases not matched to a gene.

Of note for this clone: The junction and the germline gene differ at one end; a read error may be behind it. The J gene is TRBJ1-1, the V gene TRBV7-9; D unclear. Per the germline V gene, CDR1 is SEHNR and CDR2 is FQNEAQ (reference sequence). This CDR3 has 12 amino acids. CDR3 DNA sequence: TGTTCCAGCAGCTTAGCGGCCACTGAAGCTTTCTTT. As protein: CSSSLAATEAFF.

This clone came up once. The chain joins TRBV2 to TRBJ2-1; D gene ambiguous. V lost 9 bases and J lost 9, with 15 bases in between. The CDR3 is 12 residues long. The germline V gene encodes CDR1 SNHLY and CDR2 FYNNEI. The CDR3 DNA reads TGTGCCAGTACCTTCGTTGTTAGTGAGCAGTTCTTC. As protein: CASTFVVSEQFF.

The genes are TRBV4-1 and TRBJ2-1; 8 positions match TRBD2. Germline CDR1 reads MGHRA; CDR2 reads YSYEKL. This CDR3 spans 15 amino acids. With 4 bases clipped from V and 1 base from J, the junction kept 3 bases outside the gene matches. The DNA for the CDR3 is TGCGCCAGCAGCCTAGAGCGGGGGTCCTACAATGAGCAGTTCTTC. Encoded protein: CASSLERGSYNEQFF.

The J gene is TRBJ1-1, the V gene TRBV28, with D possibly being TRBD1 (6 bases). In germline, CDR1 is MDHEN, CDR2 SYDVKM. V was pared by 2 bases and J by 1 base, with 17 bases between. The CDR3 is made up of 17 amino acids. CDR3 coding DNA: TGTGCCAGCAGTTTAATCCCCGGGGCAGGGGAGAACACTGAAGCTTTCTTT. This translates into CASSLIPGAGENTEAFF.

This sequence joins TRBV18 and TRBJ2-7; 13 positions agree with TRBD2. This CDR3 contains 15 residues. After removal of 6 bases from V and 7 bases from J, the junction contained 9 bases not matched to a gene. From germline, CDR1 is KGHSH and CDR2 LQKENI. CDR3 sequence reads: CASSPGTSGAGEQYF. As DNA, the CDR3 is TGTGCCAGCTCTCCCGGGACTAGCGGGGCAGGGGAGCAGTACTTC. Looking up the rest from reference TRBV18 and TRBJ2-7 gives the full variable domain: NAGVMQNPRHLVRRRGQEARLRCSPMKGHSHVYWYRQLPEEGLKFMVYLQKENIIDESGMPKERFSAEFPKEGPSILRIQQVVRGDSAAYFCASSPGTSGAGEQYFGPGTRLTVT.

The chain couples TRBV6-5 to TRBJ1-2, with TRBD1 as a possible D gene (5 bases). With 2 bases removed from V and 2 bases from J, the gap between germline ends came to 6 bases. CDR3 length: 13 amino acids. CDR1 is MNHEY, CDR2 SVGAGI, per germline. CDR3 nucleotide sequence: TGTGCCAGCAGTTACGGGGCGAACTATGGCTACACCTTC. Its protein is CASSYGANYGYTF.

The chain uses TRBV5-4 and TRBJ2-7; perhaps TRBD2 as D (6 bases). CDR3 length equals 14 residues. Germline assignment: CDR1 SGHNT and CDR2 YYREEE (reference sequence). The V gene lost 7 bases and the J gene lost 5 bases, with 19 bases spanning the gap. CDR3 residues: CASSKGTRHDEQYF. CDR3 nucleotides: TGTGCCAGCTCGAAGGGGACTCGTCATGACGAGCAGTACTTC.

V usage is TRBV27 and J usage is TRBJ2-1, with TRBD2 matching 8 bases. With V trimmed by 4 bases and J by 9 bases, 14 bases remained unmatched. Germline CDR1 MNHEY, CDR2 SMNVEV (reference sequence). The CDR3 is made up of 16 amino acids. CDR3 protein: CASSSPRGGRGLEQFF. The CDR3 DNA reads TGTGCCAGCAGTTCCCCCCGGGGGGGCCGTGGTCTTGAGCAGTTCTTC.

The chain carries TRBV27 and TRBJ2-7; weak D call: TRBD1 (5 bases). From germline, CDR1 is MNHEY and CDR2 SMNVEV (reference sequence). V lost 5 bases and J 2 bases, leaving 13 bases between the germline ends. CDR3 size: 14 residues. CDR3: CASSPLGAAYEQYF. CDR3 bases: TGTGCCAGCAGTCCCCTTGGGGCAGCCTACGAGCAGTACTTC.

The CDR3 here is CASSPIGIRTFYEQYF. The DNA of the CDR3 is TGTGCCAGCAGCCCTATCGGGATTCGAACCTTCTACGAGCAGTACTTC. The chain recombines TRBV28 with TRBJ2-7; D is perhaps TRBD2 (5 bases). The V end lost 6 bases, the J end lost 3 bases, and 21 bases lay between the germline ends. Germline assignment: CDR1 MDHEN and CDR2 SYDVKM. The CDR3 runs to 16 residues.

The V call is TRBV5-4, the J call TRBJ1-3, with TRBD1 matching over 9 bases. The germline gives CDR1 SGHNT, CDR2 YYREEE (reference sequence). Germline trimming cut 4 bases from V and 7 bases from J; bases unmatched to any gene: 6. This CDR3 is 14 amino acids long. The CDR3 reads CASSPTGQGNTIYF. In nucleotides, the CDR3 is TGTGCCAGCAGCCCCACCGGACAGGGGAACACCATATATTTT. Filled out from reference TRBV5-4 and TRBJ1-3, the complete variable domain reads ETGVTQSPTHLIKTRGQQVTLRCSSQSGHNTVSWYQQALGQGPQFIFQYYREEENGRGNFPPRFSGLQFPNYSSELNVNALELDDSALYLCASSPTGQGNTIYFGEGSWLTVV.

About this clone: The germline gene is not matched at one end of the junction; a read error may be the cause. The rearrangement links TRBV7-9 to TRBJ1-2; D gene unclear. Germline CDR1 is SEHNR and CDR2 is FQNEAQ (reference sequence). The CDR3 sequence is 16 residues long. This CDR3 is CSSSRLEVTNNYGYTF. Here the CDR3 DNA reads TGTTCCAGCAGTCGCCTCGAGGTTACAAATAACTATGGCTACACCTTC.

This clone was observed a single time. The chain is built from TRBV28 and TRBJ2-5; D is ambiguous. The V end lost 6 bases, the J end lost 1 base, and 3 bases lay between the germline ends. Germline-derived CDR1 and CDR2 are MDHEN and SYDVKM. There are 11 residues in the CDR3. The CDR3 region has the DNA TGTGCCAGCAGACTCCAAGAGACCCAGTACTTC. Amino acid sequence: CASRLQETQYF.

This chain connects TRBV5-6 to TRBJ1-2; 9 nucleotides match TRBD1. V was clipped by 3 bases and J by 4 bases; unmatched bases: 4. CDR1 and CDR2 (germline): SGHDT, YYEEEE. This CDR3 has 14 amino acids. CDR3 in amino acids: CASSSTGGAYGYTF. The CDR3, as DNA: TGTGCCAGCAGCTCCACAGGGGGCGCCTATGGCTACACCTTC.

CDR3 in amino acids: CSLRGGGYGYTF. DNA for the CDR3: TGCAGCCTTCGCGGGGGGGGCTATGGCTACACCTTC. The rearrangement links TRBV29-1 to TRBJ1-2; the D gene is possibly TRBD1 (5 bases). The CDR3 extends over 12 amino acids. Trimming left V 8 bases short and J 4 bases short, with 14 bases between. Germline lookup yields CDR1 SQVTM and CDR2 ANQGSEA.

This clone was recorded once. CDR3 in DNA: TGTGCCAGCAGCCTCTCTGACAGGGAAAAACTGTTTTTT. Protein sequence: CASSLSDREKLFF. The rearrangement links TRBV5-4 to TRBJ1-4, with a tentative D call TRBD1 (6 bases). The CDR3 loop spans 13 amino acids. V gave up 4 bases and J gave up 8 bases, with 12 bases separating them. Germline V lookup: CDR1 SGHNT, CDR2 YYREEE (reference sequence).

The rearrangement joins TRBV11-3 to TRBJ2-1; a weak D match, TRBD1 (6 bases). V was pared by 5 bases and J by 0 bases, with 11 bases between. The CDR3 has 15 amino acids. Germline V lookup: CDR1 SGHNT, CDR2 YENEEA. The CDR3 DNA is TGTGCCAGCAGCATTCAGGGGAGCTCCTACAATGAGCAGTTCTTC. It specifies CASSIQGSSYNEQFF.

This CDR3 is CASRDAWEATEAFF. CDR3 bases: TGTGCCAGCAGGGACGCGTGGGAGGCCACTGAAGCTTTCTTT. The chain recombines TRBV27 with TRBJ1-1; D is unclear. CDR1 MNHEY and CDR2 SMNVEV come from the germline V gene (reference sequence). This CDR3 spans 14 amino acids. V was clipped by 6 bases and J by 4 bases, with 15 bases between them.

The CDR3 is CSVGSGLLSGSSRYGYTF. The CDR3 region has the DNA TGCAGCGTTGGAAGCGGCTTACTTTCCGGGAGCTCCCGCTATGGCTACACCTTC. This chain uses TRBV29-1 with TRBJ1-2; D call uncertain. Trimming shortened V by 4 bases and J by 4 bases, and 28 bases separated the two germline ends. Germline-derived CDR1 and CDR2 are SQVTM and ANQGSEA. The CDR3 is made up of 18 amino acids.

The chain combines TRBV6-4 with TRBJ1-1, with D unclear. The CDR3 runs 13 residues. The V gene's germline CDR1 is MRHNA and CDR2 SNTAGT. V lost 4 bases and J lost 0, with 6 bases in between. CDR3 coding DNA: TGTGCCAGCAGTGCACAGATGAACACTGAAGCTTTCTTT. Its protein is CASSAQMNTEAFF.

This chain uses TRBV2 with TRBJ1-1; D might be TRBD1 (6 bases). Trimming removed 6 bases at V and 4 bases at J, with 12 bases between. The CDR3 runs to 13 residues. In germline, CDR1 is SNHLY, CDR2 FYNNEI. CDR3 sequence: CASRQGFSTEAFF. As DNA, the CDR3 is TGTGCCAGCAGACAGGGTTTCAGCACTGAAGCTTTCTTT.

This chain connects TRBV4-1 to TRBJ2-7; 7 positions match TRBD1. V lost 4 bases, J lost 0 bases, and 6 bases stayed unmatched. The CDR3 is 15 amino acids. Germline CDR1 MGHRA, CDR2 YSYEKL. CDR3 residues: CASSPLRDSSYEQYF. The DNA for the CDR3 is TGCGCCAGCAGCCCTCTTCGGGACAGCTCCTACGAGCAGTACTTC.

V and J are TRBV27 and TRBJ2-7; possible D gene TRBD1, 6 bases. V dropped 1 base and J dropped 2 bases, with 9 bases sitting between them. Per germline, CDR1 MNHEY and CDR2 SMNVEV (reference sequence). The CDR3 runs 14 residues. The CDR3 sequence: CASSLWPGAYEQYF. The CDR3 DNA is TGTGCCAGCAGTTTATGGCCAGGGGCCTACGAGCAGTACTTC.